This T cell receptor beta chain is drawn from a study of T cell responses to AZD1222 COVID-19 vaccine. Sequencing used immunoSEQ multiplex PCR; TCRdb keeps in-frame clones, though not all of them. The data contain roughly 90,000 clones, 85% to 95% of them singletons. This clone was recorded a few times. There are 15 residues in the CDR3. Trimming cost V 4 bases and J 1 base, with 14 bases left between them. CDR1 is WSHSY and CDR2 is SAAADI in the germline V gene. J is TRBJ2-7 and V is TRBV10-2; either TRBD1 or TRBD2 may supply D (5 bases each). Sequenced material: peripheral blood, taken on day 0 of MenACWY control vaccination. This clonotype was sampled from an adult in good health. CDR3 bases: TGCGCCAGCAGTGCGGCCGGGACGGGATCCTACGAGCAGTACTTC. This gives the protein CASSAAGTGSYEQYF.